Following are 16 T cell receptor beta chains from one sample sequenced in a study of T-cell memory formation after mild COVID-19. TCRdb re-derived calls from the 5' RACE reads in MiXCR, one entry per CDR3 protein. The sample lists just over 300,000 distinct CDR3 sequences, roughly a fifth occurring once. The sequenced sample consisted of PBMCs or a T cell subset sorted from them (not recorded which). These receptors all stem from a man younger than 35 who had mild COVID-19 (a few samples of this study predate the infection). Cell type and time point are not known.

The chain joins TRBV7-2 to TRBJ2-7; the D is unclear. Germline values: CDR1 SGHTA, CDR2 FQGNSA. The CDR3 totals 15 residues. Trimming left V 5 bases short and J 2 bases short, with 16 bases between. The CDR3 bases are TGTGCCAGCAGCCCTGGGTGGCACGGCACCTACGAGCAGTACTTC. It yields the protein CASSPGWHGTYEQYF.

This clonotype came up a few times. This chain links TRBV18 with TRBJ2-3, with 11 bases aligning to TRBD1. This CDR3 has 16 residues. With V trimmed by 5 bases and J by 6 bases, 10 bases remained unmatched. The germline V gene has CDR1 KGHSH and CDR2 LQKENI. In DNA form, the CDR3 reads TGTGCCAGCTCATATCGCCGGGACAGGGGGGCGGATACGCAGTATTTT. It translates to CASSYRRDRGADTQYF. The whole variable domain, remainder taken from reference TRBV18 and TRBJ2-3, is NAGVMQNPRHLVRRRGQEARLRCSPMKGHSHVYWYRQLPEEGLKFMVYLQKENIIDESGMPKERFSAEFPKEGPSILRIQQVVRGDSAAYFCASSYRRDRGADTQYFGPGTRLTVL.

The chain has TRBV7-9 and TRBJ1-1, with D perhaps matching TRBD1 (5 bases). This CDR3 has 15 residues. Germline V gene data show CDR1 as SEHNR and CDR2 as FQNEAQ (reference sequence). V was shortened by 5 bases and J by 0 bases, with 13 bases between the two germline ends. CDR3 sequence: CASSHQGGVNTEAFF. The CDR3 DNA is TGTGCCAGCAGCCATCAGGGAGGGGTGAACACTGAAGCTTTCTTT.

This clonotype has a handful of counts. The gene calls are TRBV5-1 and TRBJ1-6; D is undetermined. V shed 4 bases and J shed 5 bases, with 13 bases lying between them. From germline, CDR1 is SGHRS and CDR2 YFSETQ. The CDR3 sequence is 15 residues long. CDR3 residues: CASSLLMGNNSPLHF. CDR3 coding DNA: TGCGCCAGCAGCCTCCTTATGGGAAATAATTCACCCCTCCACTTT.

The J gene is TRBJ1-4, the V gene TRBV5-1; D is undetermined. This CDR3 contains 15 residues. Trimming removed 0 bases at V and 8 bases at J, with 14 bases between. The germline CDR1 and CDR2 sequences are SGHRS and YFSETQ. CDR3 sequence reads: CASSLGSGNGEKLFF. CDR3 in DNA: TGCGCCAGCAGCTTGGGATCGGGGAATGGGGAAAAACTGTTTTTT.

CDR3 in amino acids: CSASKGDGYTF. CDR3 in DNA: TGCAGTGCTAGTAAAGGGGATGGCTACACCTTC. V usage is TRBV20-1 and J usage is TRBJ1-2; maybe TRBD1 (5 bases). Trimming shortened V by 3 bases and J by 6 bases, and 8 bases separated the two germline ends. The CDR3 extends over 11 amino acids. Germline assignment: CDR1 DFQATT and CDR2 SNEGSKA (reference sequence).

V is TRBV6-5 and J is TRBJ2-4, with D maybe TRBD2 (6 bases). V lost 7 bases, J lost 0 bases, and 25 bases lay in between. Per the germline V gene, CDR1 is MNHEY and CDR2 is SVGAGI. The CDR3 contains 19 residues. In nucleotides, the CDR3 is TGTGCCAGCACCCCAGCTTCGGCAACGGCGGGGATAGCCAAAAACATTCAGTACTTC. It codes for CASTPASATAGIAKNIQYF.

This chain joins TRBV27 and TRBJ2-3, with TRBD1 as a possible D gene (5 bases). The V gene's germline CDR1 is MNHEY and CDR2 SMNVEV (reference sequence). This CDR3 is built from 15 residues. Between the trimmed V and J ends, which lost 2 bases and 3 bases, there was a span of 12 bases. CDR3 DNA sequence: TGTGCCAGCAGTTTAAGGGGCGTCAGGACAGATACGCAGTATTTT. It codes for CASSLRGVRTDTQYF.

The sample holds many counts of this clonotype. The J gene is TRBJ2-3, the V gene TRBV20-1; a weak D match, TRBD2 (7 bases). V was shortened by 2 bases and J by 4 bases, with 16 bases between the two germline ends. The germline gives CDR1 DFQATT, CDR2 SNEGSKA (reference sequence). The CDR3 contains 15 residues. The CDR3 region is CSARRGRERPDTQYF. The DNA for the CDR3 is TGCAGTGCTAGAAGGGGGAGGGAGCGTCCAGATACGCAGTATTTT.

In this sample, this clonotype turned up a few times. The chain carries TRBV5-1 and TRBJ2-7, with D unresolved. The V and J ends lost 1 base and 0 bases respectively, with 5 bases between them. The CDR3 sequence is 13 residues long. The germline gives CDR1 SGHRS, CDR2 YFSETQ. Here the CDR3 DNA reads TGCGCCAGCAGCTTGCAGGCCTCCTACGAGCAGTACTTC. Translating it yields CASSLQASYEQYF.

The chain couples TRBV6-5 to TRBJ2-5; 8 bases map to TRBD2. J gave up 4 bases and V 6 bases, and 7 bases lay outside the gene matches. Germline V gene lookup returns CDR1 MNHEY and CDR2 SVGAGI. This CDR3 spans 14 amino acids. This CDR3 is CASSYTSGVETQYF. CDR3 DNA sequence: TGTGCCAGCAGCTATACTAGCGGAGTAGAGACCCAGTACTTC.

The chain uses TRBV19 and TRBJ2-1; a weak D match, TRBD1 (6 bases). Deletions cut 9 bases from V and 8 bases from J, with 20 bases between. There are 14 residues in the CDR3. The germline V gene encodes CDR1 LNHDA and CDR2 SQIVND (reference sequence). CDR3 loop: CARRLWEQGDEQFF. In nucleotides, the CDR3 is TGTGCCAGGAGGCTCTGGGAACAGGGAGATGAGCAGTTCTTC. The complete variable domain, with remaining parts taken from reference TRBV19 and TRBJ2-1, reads DGGITQSPKYLFRKEGQNVTLSCEQNLNHDAMYWYRQDPGQGLRLIYYSQIVNDFQKGDIAEGYSVSREKKESFPLTVTSAQKNPTAFYLCARRLWEQGDEQFFGPGTRLTVL.

This clonotype was picked up a small number of times. This chain uses TRBV7-9 with TRBJ1-2; D uncertain. The V end lost 8 bases, the J end lost 8 bases, and 18 bases lay between the germline ends. This CDR3 has 13 amino acids. In germline, CDR1 is SEHNR, CDR2 FQNEAQ (reference sequence). The CDR3 region is CASEGLVGSGYTF. CDR3 nucleotides: TGTGCCAGCGAAGGACTAGTGGGGAGCGGCTACACCTTC. Variable domain in full (rest from reference TRBV7-9 and TRBJ1-2): DTGVSQNPRHKITKRGQNVTFRCDPISEHNRLYWYRQTLGQGPEFLTYFQNEAQLEKSRLLSDRFSAERPKGSFSTLEIQRTEQGDSAMYLCASEGLVGSGYTFGSGTRLTVV.

This clonotype was detected a few times. V and J are TRBV4-3 and TRBJ1-6; TRBD1 aligns across 7 bases. This CDR3 is 16 amino acids long. The germline gives CDR1 LGHNA, CDR2 YSLEER. J was trimmed by 7 bases and V by 0 bases; bases with no gene match: 6. In DNA, the CDR3 is TGCGCCAGCAGCCAAGATCCTGGCAGGGGGAATTCACCCCTCCACTTT. This gives the protein CASSQDPGRGNSPLHF.

This clonotype was seen at least ten times. The junction departs from the called germline gene at one end, perhaps through a read error. The chain is built from TRBV5-1 and TRBJ2-3; 9 nucleotides line up with TRBD2. The CDR3 is 16 residues long. The germline V gene has CDR1 SGHRS and CDR2 YFSETQ. CDR3 DNA: TGCGCCAGCACCTTGGCCAGCGGGGGGCCTACAGATACGCAGTATTTT. Translation gives CASTLASGGPTDTQYF.

The V call is TRBV5-8, the J call TRBJ1-2; D not resolved. Germline V gives CDR1 SGHTS, CDR2 YDEGEE. This CDR3 has 13 amino acids. V gave up 5 bases and J gave up 4 bases, with 12 bases separating them. As DNA, the CDR3 is TGTGCCAGCAGGCCAACACAATCCTATGGCTACACCTTC. It encodes CASRPTQSYGYTF.